This T cell receptor (beta chain) was documented in a study of blood T cell repertoires in COVID-19. At the level of the study: Both acute and convalescent COVID-19 samples were obtained from the United States, Italy and Spain. PBMCs, B-cell-depleted T cells, or T cells provided the cDNA or gDNA that made up the material.

Original data processing: Amplification of reference gene primers was used by the study to estimate nucleated cell counts. Some clones are missing from TCRdb's copy, which holds only in-frame ones; the method was immunoSEQ multiplex PCR. V and J calls and clone size are those listed in that table; D and trimming were worked out from the DNA. The sample has approximately 47,000 clones; 86% are singletons. Followed over time, Seattle patients had been enrolled while infection was active. Unmatched junction bases numbered 4, after V lost 2 bases and J lost 4 bases. Germline V gene lookup returns CDR1 SGHKS and CDR2 YYEKEE (reference sequence). This CDR3 has 15 amino acids.

Sequencing was carried out using peripheral blood. This sequence originates from a woman at least 80 years old with COVID-19, enrolled during active disease. V is TRBV5-5 and J is TRBJ2-1; 9 nucleotides line up with TRBD2. The CDR3 nucleotides read TGTGCCAGCAGCTTTCATAGCGGGGGTTACAATGAGCAGTTCTTC. Translated, it gives CASSFHSGGYNEQFF.